Listed below are T cell receptor beta chains from one sample, sequenced in a study of blood T cell repertoires in COVID-19. Libraries were prepared by immunoSEQ multiplex PCR; TCRdb keeps only in-frame clonotypes and omits some of them. The table includes almost 500,000 clones, more than 85% detected once. Sequenced material: PBMCs or T cells enriched from blood (not recorded which). These TCRs come from a woman between 55 and 75 years old who had recovered from COVID-19. CDR3s include the opening cysteine and the closing phenylalanine or tryptophan. A D gene is named only where the DNA matches it firmly. Some rows have no size entry. The others give once, few or many, or a class for an expanded clone.

clone_size	v_call	cdr3_length	j_call	d_call	cdr3_aa	cdr3_nt
.	TRBV6-5	12	TRBJ1-2	.	CASTPVNYGYTF	TGTGCCAGCACCCCAGTTAACTATGGCTACACCTTC
.	TRBV6-5	15	TRBJ1-4	TRBD1	CASSYSGTGSEKLFF	TGTGCCAGCAGTTACTCGGGGACAGGGAGTGAAAAACTGTTTTTT
.	TRBV2	16	TRBJ1-5	TRBD1	CASSEQGAFINQPQHF	TGTGCCAGCAGTGAACAGGGGGCTTTTATCAATCAGCCCCAGCATTTT
.	TRBV2	15	TRBJ2-1	TRBD2	CASIRLAGGPNEQFF	TGTGCCAGCATAAGACTAGCGGGGGGGCCTAATGAGCAGTTCTTC
.	TRBV5-1	16	TRBJ2-3	TRBD1	CASSLGGTGGRDTQYF	TGCGCCAGCAGCTTGGGTGGGACAGGGGGCAGAGATACGCAGTATTTT
.	TRBV4-1	14	TRBJ1-5	TRBD1	CASSQSTGDQPQHF	TGCGCCAGCAGCCAATCAACAGGGGATCAGCCCCAGCATTTT
.	TRBV5-1	15	TRBJ1-4	.	CASSWGGGYNEKLFF	TGCGCCAGCAGTTGGGGAGGAGGTTATAATGAAAAACTGTTTTTT
.	TRBV11-3	14	TRBJ2-2	TRBD2	CASSYSGESGELFF	TGTGCCAGCAGCTATAGCGGGGAGTCCGGGGAGCTGTTTTTT
.	TRBV6-1	16	TRBJ1-5	TRBD1	CASSARGLGSNQPQHF	TGTGCCAGCAGTGCCAGGGGGCTAGGGAGCAATCAGCCCCAGCATTTT
.	TRBV5-4	14	TRBJ1-2	TRBD1	CASSLQGADYGYTF	TGTGCCAGCAGCTTACAGGGGGCGGACTATGGCTACACCTTC
.	TRBV25-1	16	TRBJ2-1	TRBD1	CASSQAGQGSDNEQFF	TGTGCCAGCAGTCAGGCGGGACAGGGGTCTGACAATGAGCAGTTCTTC
.	TRBV10-1	15	TRBJ1-6	.	CATTHRQSLNSPLHF	TGCGCCACGACCCACCGACAGTCTCTTAATTCACCCCTCCACTTT
.	TRBV3-1/TRBV3-2	15	TRBJ1-2	TRBD1	CASSQEQGAGYGYTF	TGTGCCAGCAGCCAAGAACAGGGGGCGGGCTATGGCTACACCTTC
once	TRBV12-5	17	TRBJ1-3	.	CASGLARATSSGNTIYF	TGTGCTAGTGGTTTGGCCAGGGCCACGAGCTCTGGAAACACCATATATTTT
.	TRBV6-5	15	TRBJ2-1	.	CAADKDSLPYNEQFF	TGTGCCGCAGACAAGGACAGCCTACCCTACAATGAGCAGTTCTTC
.	TRBV24-1	15	TRBJ2-2	.	CATSSPQGNTGELFF	TGTGCCACCAGTTCCCCACAGGGGAACACCGGGGAGCTGTTTTTT
.	TRBV24-1	13	TRBJ2-5	TRBD2	CATSDIAGETQYF	TGTGCCACCAGTGATATAGCGGGGGAGACCCAGTACTTC
.	TRBV19	14	TRBJ1-2	.	CASKIDRTNYGYTF	TGTGCCAGTAAAATTGACAGGACCAACTATGGCTACACCTTC
.	TRBV2	16	TRBJ2-7	.	CASSRFPTVYSYEQYF	TGTGCCAGCAGCCGATTTCCGACAGTTTACTCCTACGAGCAGTACTTC
.	TRBV3-1/TRBV3-2	13	TRBJ2-2	.	CASSQGGTGELFF	TGTGCCAGCAGCCAAGGAGGTACCGGGGAGCTGTTTTTT
.	TRBV15	15	TRBJ1-4	.	CATSRVVLANEKLFF	TGTGCCACCAGCAGGGTGGTGTTAGCTAATGAAAAACTGTTTTTT
.	TRBV5-6	13	TRBJ1-3	.	CASSRPELSTIYF	TGTGCCAGCAGCCGACCGGAGTTGAGCACCATATATTTT
.	TRBV5-4	16	TRBJ2-1	TRBD1	CASSPGTGGPYNEQFF	TGTGCCAGCAGCCCCGGGACAGGGGGCCCCTACAATGAGCAGTTCTTC
.	TRBV5-1	13	TRBJ1-5	.	CASSFGGSQPQHF	TGCGCCAGCAGCTTCGGGGGTAGTCAGCCCCAGCATTTT
.	TRBV5-8	13	TRBJ1-1	.	CASSQGRNTEAFF	TGTGCCAGCAGTCAGGGGCGAAACACTGAAGCTTTCTTT
.	TRBV29-1	14	TRBJ2-5	.	CSVEDQASRETQYF	TGCAGCGTTGAAGATCAAGCCTCTCGGGAGACCCAGTACTTC
.	TRBV2	15	TRBJ1-2	TRBD1	CASSVEQGAVDGYTF	TGTGCCAGCAGTGTAGAACAGGGGGCAGTAGATGGCTACACCTTC
.	TRBV6-5	14	TRBJ2-2	TRBD1	CASRRGQGTGELFF	TGTGCCAGCAGACGGGGACAGGGAACCGGGGAGCTGTTTTTT
.	TRBV6-1	18	TRBJ2-7	.	CASSESSPLTGVAYEQYF	TGTGCCAGCAGTGAATCCTCGCCTTTGACAGGTGTGGCCTACGAGCAGTACTTC
.	TRBV2	13	TRBJ1-5	.	CASSGGPPDTQHF	TGTGCCAGCAGTGGTGGGCCCCCAGACACCCAGCATTTT
.	TRBV30	13	TRBJ1-5	.	CAWSVREGQPQHF	TGTGCCTGGAGTGTACGGGAAGGACAGCCCCAGCATTTT
.	TRBV28	14	TRBJ1-1	.	CASSSPGVGTEAFF	TGTGCCAGCAGTTCCCCAGGGGTGGGCACTGAAGCTTTCTTT
.	TRBV2	13	TRBJ1-1	TRBD1	CASSENRGTEAFF	TGTGCCAGCAGTGAAAACAGGGGGACTGAAGCTTTCTTT
few	TRBV9	15	TRBJ2-5	.	CASSVDGIGGETQYF	TGTGCCAGCAGCGTGGACGGTATAGGCGGGGAGACCCAGTACTTC
.	TRBV30	16	TRBJ1-6	TRBD1	CAWSVTGVSDNSPLHF	TGTGCCTGGAGTGTTACAGGGGTTTCGGATAATTCACCCCTCCACTTT
.	TRBV11-2	10	TRBJ2-2	.	CASSFGEMFF	TGTGCCAGCAGCTTCGGGGAGATGTTTTTT
.	TRBV5-1	13	TRBJ2-7	.	CASSSAGSYEQYF	TGCGCCAGCAGCTCTGCCGGCTCCTACGAGCAGTACTTC
.	TRBV20-1	15	TRBJ1-5	TRBD1	CSASYGTGINQPQHF	TGCAGTGCTAGTTACGGGACAGGGATAAATCAGCCCCAGCATTTT
.	TRBV19	15	TRBJ1-3	.	CASRRGQGASDTIYF	TGTGCCAGTAGAAGAGGACAAGGGGCGTCGGACACCATATATTTT
.	TRBV9	16	TRBJ1-2	TRBD1	CASSVGTGGNSYGYTF	TGTGCCAGCAGCGTAGGAACAGGGGGCAATAGCTATGGCTACACCTTC
.	TRBV11-3	13	TRBJ1-2	.	CASSLVEGRGYTF	TGTGCCAGCAGCTTAGTGGAGGGTCGGGGCTACACCTTC
few	TRBV5-1	15	TRBJ1-3	.	CASSLSPRAGNTIYF	TGCGCCAGCAGCTTGTCCCCCCGGGCTGGAAACACCATATATTTT
.	TRBV29-1	14	TRBJ1-1	.	CSALSYRLLSEAFF	TGCAGCGCCCTCTCATACAGGTTATTATCTGAAGCTTTCTTT
.	TRBV7-2	14	TRBJ1-1	.	CASRLLTGITEAFF	TGTGCCAGCAGACTTCTTACAGGGATCACTGAAGCTTTCTTT
.	TRBV30	14	TRBJ1-1	TRBD1	CAWSVPPGGTEAFF	TGTGCCTGGAGTGTACCCCCAGGGGGCACTGAAGCTTTCTTT
few	TRBV24-1	12	TRBJ2-6	.	CATLREANVLTF	TGTGCCACCTTGAGGGAGGCCAACGTCCTGACTTTC
.	TRBV6-2/TRBV6-3	15	TRBJ1-6	.	CASSYPDRPNSPLHF	TGTGCCAGCAGTTACCCGGACAGACCTAATTCACCCCTCCACTTT